A selection of T cell receptor beta chains follows, all from one sample in a study of T cell repertoires in cytomegalovirus infection. TCRdb re-analysed the reads in MiXCR, keeping a single row per CDR3 protein. The data hold about 830,000 distinct CDR3 sequences, with about 30% observed a single time. These TCRs are of unknown antigen specificity. The sample here was cultured CD8+ T cells from PBMCs, taken from culture after CMV antigen stimulation. The receptors shown here come from a human donor in good health (CMV status not recorded). Some clones in this sample may be carry-over from other donors' samples. Each CDR3 is given with its conserved first and last residue. A D gene is named only where the DNA matches it firmly. For some rows the clone size is stated as once, few or many, or as a class when expanded; others skip it.

clone size | J gene | CDR3 length | V gene | D gene | CDR3 protein | CDR3 DNA
many | TRBJ2-1 | 16 | TRBV7-2 | NA | CASSPGAAGPYNEQFF | TGTGCCAGCAGCCCCGGGGCTGCGGGGCCTTACAATGAGCAGTTCTTC
few | TRBJ1-4 | 14 | TRBV12-3/TRBV12-4 | NA | CASSPETAWEKLFF | TGTGCCAGCAGCCCGGAAACCGCTTGGGAAAAACTGTTTTTT
NA | TRBJ2-1 | 15 | TRBV10-3 | NA | CAISESTDPDNEQFF | TGTGCCATCAGTGAGTCGACTGATCCGGACAATGAGCAGTTCTTC
NA | TRBJ2-7 | 20 | TRBV5-1 | TRBD2 | CASSLDAVAGVIPSSYEQYF | TGCGCCAGCAGCTTGGACGCCGTAGCGGGGGTAATCCCGAGCTCCTACGAGCAGTACTTC
NA | TRBJ2-1 | 15 | TRBV7-3 | TRBD1 | CASSLTGGFSDEQFF | TGTGCCAGCAGCTTGACAGGGGGGTTTTCGGATGAGCAGTTCTTC
NA | TRBJ2-3 | 14 | TRBV15 | TRBD1 | CATSEDRATDTQYF | TGTGCCACCAGCGAGGACAGGGCCACAGATACGCAGTATTTT
few | TRBJ1-2 | 19 | TRBV14 | NA | CASSQDLLGDSMPNYGYTF | TGTGCCAGCAGCCAAGATCTCCTCGGAGACAGTATGCCTAACTATGGCTACACCTTC
many | TRBJ2-1 | 14 | TRBV7-8 | NA | CASSTYPRGNEQFF | TGTGCCAGCAGCACCTATCCTAGGGGCAATGAGCAGTTCTTC
few | TRBJ1-1 | 13 | TRBV6-5 | NA | CASSKNSNTEAFF | TGTGCCAGCAGTAAGAACTCTAACACTGAAGCTTTCTTT
NA | TRBJ2-3 | 15 | TRBV6-1 | NA | CASSDQTSRADTQYF | TGTGCCAGCAGTGACCAGACTAGTAGGGCAGATACGCAGTATTTT